Sequencing of this T cell receptor beta chain was carried out in a study of kidney transplant recipient with SARS-CoV-2 infection. One entry per CDR3 protein, called by TCRdb with MiXCR from the reads. The sample records fewer than 250,000 distinct CDR3 sequences, 29% being singletons. In this sample, this clonotype turned up many times. This TCR came from a young adult male patient who had COVID-19 and was a kidney transplant recipient. The T cells may come from the graft donor. Sample: a blood sample, taken at baseline and on roughly day 110 from a kidney transplant recipient.

The CDR3 loop reads CASSYRDNSPLHF. The CDR3 region has the DNA TGTGCCAGCAGTTACAGGGATAATTCACCCCTCCACTTT. This chain joins TRBV6-2 or TRBV6-3 and TRBJ1-6, with no clear D. Trimming pared 2 bases from V and 5 bases from J, leaving 4 bases between. The CDR3 contains 13 residues. CDR1 is MNHEY and CDR2 is SVGEGT in the germline V gene.